This T cell receptor (beta chain) was sequenced for a study of T cell changes during pregnancy in multiple sclerosis. From germline, CDR1 is MGHDK and CDR2 SYGVNS. Trimming took 4 bases from V and 6 from J; bases not matched to a gene: 3. The CDR3 covers 13 residues. Assay: immunoSEQ multiplex PCR; the TCRdb copy retains only in-frame clones and omits some. The sample lists under 45,000 clones, 80% to 90% seen once, with about 0.61% in the top ten. This TCR derives from a female donor with multiple sclerosis, enrolled in a pregnancy study. The gene calls are TRBV25-1 and TRBJ2-3, with TRBD1 matching 8 bases. Sequencing used CD4+ T cells from peripheral blood mononuclear cells, obtained in the first trimester of pregnancy. The CDR3 sequence: CASSGQGRDTQYF. The CDR3 nucleotides are TGTGCCAGCAGTGGACAGGGGAGGGATACGCAGTATTTT.